These 31 T cell receptor beta chains share one sample of origin, sequenced in a study of cytomegalovirus exposure and HLA in healthy donors. The PCR was carried out with 60 Vbeta primers and 13 Jbeta primers. Sequenced by immunoSEQ multiplex PCR; TCRdb stores in-frame clones only, minus some. This table holds a few hundred thousand clones, roughly 80% found once. Sequenced material: PBMCs. Source of these receptors: a man under 40 in good health and CMV-seronegative.

This sequence joins TRBV5-4 and TRBJ1-2, with a possible D match to TRBD1 (5 bases). The V end was cut by 5 bases, the J end by 3 bases, with 14 bases between. CDR1 is SGHNT and CDR2 is YYREEE in the germline V gene (reference sequence). The CDR3 runs to 14 residues. CDR3 sequence (DNA): TGTGCCAGCAGTCGTGGCAGGGAGGACTATGGCTACACCTTC. Translating gives CASSRGREDYGYTF. Based on the CDR3 plus reference TRBV5-4 and TRBJ1-2, the full variable domain is ETGVTQSPTHLIKTRGQQVTLRCSSQSGHNTVSWYQQALGQGPQFIFQYYREEENGRGNFPPRFSGLQFPNYSSELNVNALELDDSALYLCASSRGREDYGYTFGSGTRLTVV.

About this clone: Compared with germline, one end of the junction differs, possibly owing to a read error. The gene calls are TRBV7-3 and TRBJ2-3, with unresolved D. Germline V CDR1 and CDR2: SGHTA, FQGTGA. CDR3 length: 10 amino acids. CDR3 sequence: CASTFPTLFF. CDR3 coding DNA: TGTGCCAGCACTTTTCCTACCCTTTTTTTT. The complete variable domain, with remaining parts taken from reference TRBV7-3 and TRBJ2-3, reads GAGVSQTPSNKVTEKGKYVELRCDPISGHTALYWYRQSLGQGPEFLIYFQGTGAADDSGLPNDRFFAVRPEGSVSTLKIQRTERGDSAVYLCASTFPTLFFGPGTRLTVL.

This clone showed up just a few times. In DNA, the CDR3 is TGTGCCAGCAGCGTAGGGACTGATTCCTACGAGCAGTACTTC. This encodes CASSVGTDSYEQYF. The genes are TRBV9 and TRBJ2-7; a possible D gene is TRBD2 (5 bases). CDR3 size: 14 residues. Germline assignment: CDR1 SGDLS and CDR2 YYNGEE. Between the trimmed V and J ends, which lost 0 bases and 1 base, there was a span of 8 bases.

J is TRBJ1-5 and V is TRBV10-3; possibly TRBD1 for D (6 bases). The CDR3 has 15 amino acids. CDR1 is ENHRY, CDR2 SYGVKD, per germline. V gave up 5 bases and J gave up 3 bases, with 14 bases separating them. The CDR3 spells CAISTGLPSNQPQHF. DNA for the CDR3: TGTGCCATCAGTACAGGGCTTCCGTCCAATCAGCCCCAGCATTTT.

V and J are TRBV5-1 and TRBJ1-2, with D tentatively TRBD1 (6 bases). The V gene lost 2 bases and the J gene lost 5 bases, with 10 bases spanning the gap. CDR3 size: 13 residues. The germline CDR1 and CDR2 sequences are SGHRS and YFSETQ. The CDR3, as DNA: TGCGCCAGCAGCTTAATCAGGGGATATGGCTACACCTTC. It yields the protein CASSLIRGYGYTF.

The chain carries TRBV7-8 and TRBJ1-6; TRBD1 matches at 8 bases. Germline V gene sequence: CDR1 SGHVS, CDR2 FQNEAQ. V trimming: 2 bases; J trimming: 0 bases; junction bases outside the gene matches: 9. The CDR3 consists of 19 residues. The CDR3 loop reads CASSLSGTGPSSYNSPLHF. For the CDR3, the DNA is TGTGCCAGCAGCTTATCAGGGACAGGACCTAGCTCCTATAATTCACCCCTCCACTTT.

The chain has TRBV7-2 and TRBJ2-3; possible D gene TRBD1, 6 bases. V lost 5 bases and J lost 4, with 13 bases in between. The germline gives CDR1 SGHTA, CDR2 FQGNSA. The CDR3 runs 14 residues. CDR3 amino acids: CASSAPEGADTQYF. CDR3 sequence (DNA): TGTGCCAGCAGCGCCCCTGAGGGGGCAGATACGCAGTATTTT. Looking up the rest from reference TRBV7-2 and TRBJ2-3 gives the full variable domain: GAGVSQSPSNKVTEKGKDVELRCDPISGHTALYWYRQSLGQGLEFLIYFQGNSAPDKSGLPSDRFSAERTGGSVSTLTIQRTQQEDSAVYLCASSAPEGADTQYFGPGTRLTVL.

The genes are TRBV27 and TRBJ2-1; possible D gene TRBD1, 6 bases. The CDR3 is made up of 15 amino acids. The V gene's germline CDR1 is MNHEY and CDR2 SMNVEV (reference sequence). Trimming removed 6 bases from V and 4 bases from J, with 16 bases in between. The CDR3 coding sequence is TGTGCCAGCAGGGCCCACAGGGAACCATACAATGAGCAGTTCTTC. Translated, it gives CASRAHREPYNEQFF.

A few counts support this clone. The V gene is TRBV6-5, the J gene TRBJ1-5, with D perhaps TRBD1 (5 bases). The germline CDR1 and CDR2 sequences are MNHEY and SVGAGI. The V and J ends lost 5 bases and 2 bases respectively, with 10 bases between them. This CDR3 is built from 14 residues. CDR3 region: CASSPQVGNQPQHF. The CDR3 DNA follows: TGTGCCAGCAGTCCACAGGTTGGCAATCAGCCCCAGCATTTT.

The chain employs TRBV15 and TRBJ2-7, with a possible D match to TRBD2 (7 bases). This CDR3 is built from 13 residues. Trimming stripped 3 bases from V and 7 bases from J, with 13 bases between. Germline V gives CDR1 LNHNV, CDR2 YYDKDF (reference sequence). The CDR3 loop reads CATSRPQGGEQYF. DNA of the CDR3: TGTGCCACCAGCAGGCCACAGGGAGGGGAGCAGTACTTC.

The chain joins TRBV6-1 to TRBJ2-7; D possibly corresponds to TRBD2 (5 bases). The germline gives CDR1 MNHNS, CDR2 SASEGT. Trimming stripped 0 bases from V and 6 bases from J, with 15 bases between. This CDR3 comprises 15 residues. The CDR3 is CASSEASGGLTEQYF. The CDR3 coding sequence is TGTGCCAGCAGTGAAGCCAGCGGCGGGCTCACCGAGCAGTACTTC.

This clone has only a few counts. The J gene is TRBJ1-5, the V gene TRBV4-3; D perhaps matches TRBD1 (6 bases). V was pared by 2 bases and J by 4 bases, with 6 bases between. Germline V lookup: CDR1 LGHNA, CDR2 YSLEER. The CDR3 sequence is 13 residues long. As DNA, the CDR3 is TGCGCCAGCAGCCAACAGGGGAATCAGCCCCAGCATTTT. Its translation: CASSQQGNQPQHF.

The V call is TRBV27, the J call TRBJ2-7; 12 bases fit TRBD1. Per the germline V gene, CDR1 is MNHEY and CDR2 is SMNVEV (reference sequence). After removal of 6 bases from V and 8 bases from J, the junction contained 5 bases not matched to a gene. The CDR3 loop spans 13 amino acids. The CDR3 spells CASRGTGGAKQYF. The DNA for the CDR3 is TGTGCCAGCAGAGGGACAGGGGGCGCTAAGCAGTACTTC.

The chain combines TRBV25-1 with TRBJ2-5; 8 bases fit TRBD1. Germline lookup yields CDR1 MGHDK and CDR2 SYGVNS. With 10 bases clipped from V and 5 bases from J, the junction kept 9 bases outside the gene matches. CDR3 length: 13 residues. The CDR3 DNA reads TGTGCCACCGCGGACAGGGTAAGGGAGACCCAGTACTTC. It specifies CATADRVRETQYF.

The chain joins TRBV19 to TRBJ1-2; weak D call: TRBD1 (5 bases). The germline CDR1 and CDR2 sequences are LNHDA and SQIVND (reference sequence). V lost 6 bases and J lost 4, with 6 bases in between. This CDR3 has 11 amino acids. CDR3: CASRRGYGYTF. DNA for the CDR3: TGTGCCAGTAGAAGGGGCTATGGCTACACCTTC.

The chain carries TRBV11-2 and TRBJ2-2; 8 bases align to TRBD2. Per germline, CDR1 SGHAT and CDR2 FQNNGV. The length of the CDR3 is 15 residues. Unmatched junction bases numbered 4, after V lost 1 base and J lost 6 bases. CDR3 in amino acids: CASSLAGGAPGELFF. CDR3 sequence (DNA): TGTGCCAGCAGCTTAGCCGGGGGGGCCCCCGGGGAGCTGTTTTTT.

This chain links TRBV6-5 with TRBJ1-3; maybe TRBD1 (6 bases). Germline V CDR1 and CDR2: MNHEY, SVGAGI. The CDR3 runs 14 residues. V gave up 6 bases and J gave up 0 bases, with 9 bases separating them. The CDR3 sequence: CASSRTDSGNTIYF. The DNA of the CDR3 is TGTGCCAGCAGCAGGACAGACTCTGGAAACACCATATATTTT.

The chain uses TRBV10-3 and TRBJ2-1; weak D call: TRBD2 (5 bases). CDR3 length equals 13 residues. The ends were cut back, 6 bases at V and 6 bases at J, with 12 bases in the middle. From germline, CDR1 is ENHRY and CDR2 SYGVKD. The CDR3 reads CAISGGLVNEQFF. The CDR3 bases are TGTGCCATCAGCGGTGGACTTGTCAATGAGCAGTTCTTC.

This clone was seen more than once but under ten times. The rearrangement joins TRBV19 to TRBJ1-1, with 8 bases that match TRBD1. The CDR3 is 12 residues long. Germline CDR1 and CDR2: LNHDA and SQIVND (reference sequence). This CDR3 is CVSTGEDTEAFF. The CDR3 coding sequence is TGTGTGTCGACAGGGGAAGACACTGAAGCTTTCTTT.

The chain recombines TRBV5-4 with TRBJ2-1, with D hard to call. Trimming shortened V by 1 base and J by 10 bases, and 6 bases separated the two germline ends. CDR3 length: 11 residues. Germline CDR1 and CDR2: SGHNT and YYREEE (reference sequence). The CDR3 coding sequence is TGTGCCAGCAGCTTGCGTAGAGAGCAGTTCTTC. Translating gives CASSLRREQFF.

This chain uses TRBV4-3 with TRBJ2-3, with TRBD2 matching over 11 bases. There are 17 residues in the CDR3. J gave up 0 bases and V 6 bases, and 8 bases lay outside the gene matches. From germline, CDR1 is LGHNA and CDR2 YSLEER. Here the CDR3 reads CASSPLGLAESTDTQYF. The CDR3, as DNA: TGCGCCAGCAGTCCTCTGGGACTAGCGGAGAGCACAGATACGCAGTATTTT.

V gene TRBV29-1 combines with J gene TRBJ2-3, with D possibly TRBD1 on 6 matching bases. This CDR3 is 14 amino acids long. Trimming removed 7 bases from V and 5 bases from J, with 19 bases in between. Germline loops: CDR1 SQVTM, CDR2 ANQGSEA. The CDR3 coding sequence is TGCAGCGCAGAGAGGCAGGGGCTTGGAGATACGCAGTATTTT. It codes for CSAERQGLGDTQYF.

In this sample, this clone turned up a few times. The chain links TRBV19 to TRBJ1-2, with TRBD1 as a possible D gene (6 bases). Trimming cost V 10 bases and J 5 bases, with 17 bases left between them. CDR3 length equals 13 residues. The germline CDR1 and CDR2 sequences are LNHDA and SQIVND (reference sequence). The CDR3 nucleotides read TGTGCCACCGAGGACAGTCCTGAATATGGCTACACCTTC. It translates to CATEDSPEYGYTF. Drawing the rest from reference TRBV19 and TRBJ1-2, the complete variable domain is DGGITQSPKYLFRKEGQNVTLSCEQNLNHDAMYWYRQDPGQGLRLIYYSQIVNDFQKGDIAEGYSVSREKKESFPLTVTSAQKNPTAFYLCATEDSPEYGYTFGSGTRLTVV.

V gene TRBV29-1 combines with J gene TRBJ1-2; D unresolved. The V and J ends lost 6 bases and 12 bases respectively, with 26 bases between them. The germline CDR1 and CDR2 sequences are SQVTM and ANQGSEA. The CDR3 has 14 residues. CDR3 DNA: TGCAGCGTCTCGGGAGCAAACGATGTGAGAGGCCACACCTTC. Its protein is CSVSGANDVRGHTF.

The chain recombines TRBV4-1 with TRBJ1-2; 8 bases are shared with TRBD1. The V segment lost 1 base and the J segment 4 bases; nucleotides outside the gene matches: 11. CDR1 is MGHRA, CDR2 YSYEKL, per germline. The CDR3 is 17 residues long. The CDR3 nucleotides read TGCGCCAGCAGCCAAGGATTGGACAGGGACGTGAGCTATGGCTACACCTTC. Amino acid sequence: CASSQGLDRDVSYGYTF.

This chain connects TRBV28 to TRBJ1-2; 8 nucleotides align to TRBD1. The V gene end was trimmed by 6 bases and the J gene end by 8 bases; junction bases not matched to a gene: 8. CDR1 is MDHEN and CDR2 is SYDVKM in the germline V gene. This CDR3 has 13 amino acids. The CDR3 protein is CASSHGQGRGYTF. As DNA, the CDR3 is TGTGCCAGCAGCCACGGACAGGGAAGAGGCTACACCTTC.

The chain combines TRBV5-6 with TRBJ2-5; possibly TRBD1 for D (6 bases). Judging by the DNA end, TRBJ2-7 fits better; the J call may be wrong. Germline V gene sequence: CDR1 SGHDT, CDR2 YYEEEE. There are 13 residues in the CDR3. The CDR3 DNA is TGTGCCAGCAGCACCGGGACACTCTACGAGCAGTACTTC. Translated: CASSTGTLYEQYF.

This clone was found a few times. The chain recombines TRBV11-2 with TRBJ1-5, with 7 positions matching TRBD1. This CDR3 is 15 amino acids long. Unmatched junction bases numbered 2, after V lost 1 base and J lost 2 bases. CDR1 SGHAT and CDR2 FQNNGV come from the germline V gene. CDR3 sequence reads: CASSLGGQGNQPQHF. CDR3 coding DNA: TGTGCCAGCAGCTTAGGAGGACAGGGCAATCAGCCCCAGCATTTT.

The chain combines TRBV5-4 with TRBJ2-5, with 11 bases identical to TRBD2. Trimming took 4 bases from V and 2 from J; bases not matched to a gene: 4. Germline V gene data show CDR1 as SGHNT and CDR2 as YYREEE (reference sequence). This CDR3 comprises 15 residues. CDR3 sequence: CASSLGTSGQETQYF. The CDR3 bases are TGTGCCAGCAGCCTAGGGACTAGCGGACAAGAGACCCAGTACTTC.

Concerning this clone: Other nucleotide sequences from this sample produce the same CDR3. V and J are TRBV5-6 and TRBJ2-3; D is ambiguous. This CDR3 region has 12 residues. Germline values: CDR1 SGHDT, CDR2 YYEEEE. With 3 bases removed from V and 2 bases from J, the gap between germline ends came to 4 bases. This CDR3 is CASSSFTDTQYF. For the CDR3, the DNA is TGTGCCAGCAGCTCCTTCACAGATACGCAGTATTTT.

The chain joins TRBV7-9 to TRBJ1-1; D perhaps matches TRBD1 (6 bases). CDR3 size: 15 residues. V shed 1 base and J shed 1 base, with 10 bases lying between them. CDR1 is SEHNR, CDR2 FQNEAQ, per germline (reference sequence). The DNA of the CDR3 is TGTGCCAGCAGCTTAGGGGACAAGAAGAACACTGAAGCTTTCTTT. Its translation is CASSLGDKKNTEAFF.